The rows below give T cell receptor beta chains drawn from one sample of a study of T cell changes during pregnancy in multiple sclerosis. The method was immunoSEQ multiplex PCR; TCRdb's version includes in-frame clones alone and lacks a portion of them. The sample contains tens of thousands of clones, about nine tenths of which appear only once. Sample: CD4+ T cells from peripheral blood mononuclear cells, taken before pregnancy. Receptor source: a female donor with multiple sclerosis, enrolled in a pregnancy study. CDR3s include the opening cysteine and the closing phenylalanine or tryptophan. The D gene is left open where the match is weak.

J gene: TRBJ2-7
V gene: TRBV4-3
D gene: TRBD2
CDR3 protein: CASSQDGVAGEQYF
CDR3 DNA: TGCGCCAGCAGCCAAGATGGGGTAGCGGGCGAGCAGTACTTC

J gene: TRBJ1-1
V gene: TRBV11-3
D gene: .
CDR3 protein: CASSRQGNTEAFF
CDR3 DNA: TGTGCCAGCAGCCGCCAGGGAAACACTGAAGCTTTCTTT

J gene: TRBJ2-1
V gene: TRBV4-1
D gene: .
CDR3 protein: CASSQATLRGQFF
CDR3 DNA: TGCGCCAGCAGCCAGGCAACCCTTCGGGGGCAGTTCTTC

J gene: TRBJ2-7
V gene: TRBV11-2
D gene: .
CDR3 protein: CASSLEGGGDKQYF
CDR3 DNA: TGTGCCAGCAGCTTAGAAGGAGGTGGGGACAAGCAGTACTTC

J gene: TRBJ2-5
V gene: TRBV7-2
D gene: TRBD1
CDR3 protein: CASSYRSTGGGETQYF
CDR3 DNA: TGTGCCAGCAGCTACCGGTCCACAGGGGGCGGGGAGACCCAGTACTTC

J gene: TRBJ2-7
V gene: TRBV6-1
D gene: TRBD1
CDR3 protein: CASLTDRGSYEQYF
CDR3 DNA: TGTGCCAGCCTAACGGACAGGGGGTCCTACGAGCAGTACTTC

J gene: TRBJ2-1
V gene: TRBV10-3
D gene: TRBD1
CDR3 protein: CATRTGDRNEQFF
CDR3 DNA: TGTGCCACCCGGACAGGGGACAGGAATGAGCAGTTCTTC

J gene: TRBJ1-1
V gene: TRBV11-2
D gene: TRBD1
CDR3 protein: CASRPSLRTGGANTEAFF
CDR3 DNA: TGTGCCAGCAGGCCCTCCTTGAGGACAGGGGGCGCAAACACTGAAGCTTTCTTT

J gene: TRBJ2-4
V gene: TRBV28
D gene: TRBD1
CDR3 protein: CASWTGGTKNIQYF
CDR3 DNA: TGTGCCAGTTGGACAGGGGGGACCAAAAACATTCAGTACTTC

J gene: TRBJ2-7
V gene: TRBV28
D gene: .
CDR3 protein: CASSVALGVGEQYF
CDR3 DNA: TGTGCCAGCAGCGTAGCCTTAGGCGTGGGCGAGCAGTACTTC